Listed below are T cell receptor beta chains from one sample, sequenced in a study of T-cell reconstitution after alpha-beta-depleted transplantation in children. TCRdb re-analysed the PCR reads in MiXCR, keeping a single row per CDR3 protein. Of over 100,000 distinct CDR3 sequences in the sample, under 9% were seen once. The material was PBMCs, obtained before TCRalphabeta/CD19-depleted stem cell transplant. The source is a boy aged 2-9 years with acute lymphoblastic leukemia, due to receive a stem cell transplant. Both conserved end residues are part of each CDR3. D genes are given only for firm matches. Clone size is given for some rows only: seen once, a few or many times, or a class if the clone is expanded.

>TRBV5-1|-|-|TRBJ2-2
CASSSGTRNTGELFF
TGCGCCAGCAGCTCCGGGACTCGGAACACCGGGGAGCTGTTTTTT
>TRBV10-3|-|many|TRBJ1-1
CAISRSRNTEAFF
TGTGCCATCAGCCGGTCCCGTAACACTGAAGCTTTCTTT
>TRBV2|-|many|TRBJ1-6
CASSVRGLSPLHF
TGTGCCAGCAGTGTTAGGGGTCTTTCACCCCTCCACTTT
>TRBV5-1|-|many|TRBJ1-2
CASNDIGGNYGYTF
TGCGCCAGCAACGACATTGGGGGGAACTATGGCTACACCTTC
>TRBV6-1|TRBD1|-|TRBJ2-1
CASRGPGQGFNEQFF
TGTGCCAGCAGGGGACCGGGACAGGGCTTCAATGAGCAGTTCTTC
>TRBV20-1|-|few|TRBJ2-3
CSASLFTDTQYF
TGCAGTGCTAGTCTATTCACAGATACGCAGTATTTT
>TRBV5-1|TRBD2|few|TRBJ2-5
CASSITSGGAFEETQYF
TGCGCCAGCAGCATTACTAGCGGGGGGGCTTTTGAGGAGACCCAGTACTTC
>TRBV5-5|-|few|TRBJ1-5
CASSPRGGGQPQHF
TGTGCCAGCAGCCCCCGGGGAGGTGGTCAGCCCCAGCATTTT
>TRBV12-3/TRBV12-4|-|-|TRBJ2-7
CASSLTGSGTYEQCF
TGTGCCAGCAGTTTAACGGGATCGGGCACCTACGAGCAGTGCTTC
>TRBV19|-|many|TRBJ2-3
CATFGQNTDTQYF
TGTGCCACCTTCGGGCAGAACACAGATACGCAGTATTTT
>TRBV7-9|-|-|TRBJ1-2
CASSLGGGDRYGYTF
TGTGCCAGCAGCTTGGGCGGGGGAGACCGATATGGCTACACCTTC
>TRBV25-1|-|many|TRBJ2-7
CASSDGTARWDKQYF
TGTGCCAGCAGTGACGGGACGGCTCGTTGGGACAAGCAGTACTTC
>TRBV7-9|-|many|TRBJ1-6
CASSSRALNSPLHF
TGTGCCAGCAGCTCTCGGGCGCTTAATTCACCCCTCCACTTT
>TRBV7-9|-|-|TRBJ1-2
CASSPSTGTEAYGYTF
TGTGCCAGCAGCCCATCTACCGGGACGGAGGCCTATGGCTACACCTTC
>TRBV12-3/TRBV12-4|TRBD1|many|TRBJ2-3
CASIDRGTDTQYF
TGTGCCAGTATCGACAGGGGAACAGATACGCAGTATTTT
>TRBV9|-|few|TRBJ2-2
CASSPGSYTGELFF
TGTGCCAGCAGCCCCGGCAGCTACACCGGGGAGCTGTTTTTT
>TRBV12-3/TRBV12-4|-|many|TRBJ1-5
CASNGARDQPQHF
TGTGCCAGCAACGGGGCTAGGGACCAGCCCCAGCATTTT
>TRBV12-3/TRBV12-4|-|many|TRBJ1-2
CASSPGGNNYGYTF
TGTGCCAGCAGCCCGGGGGGGAATAACTATGGCTACACCTTC
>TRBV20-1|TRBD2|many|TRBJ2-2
CSARESQRGDTGELFF
TGCAGTGCTAGAGAGAGCCAGCGGGGGGACACCGGGGAGCTGTTTTTT
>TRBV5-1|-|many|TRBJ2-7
CASSLDNRYEQYF
TGCGCCAGCAGCTTAGACAACCGCTACGAGCAGTACTTC
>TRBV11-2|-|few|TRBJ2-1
CASRVAASYNEQFF
TGTGCCAGTAGGGTAGCGGCATCCTACAATGAGCAGTTCTTC
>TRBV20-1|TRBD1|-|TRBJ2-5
CSAGGGQEETQYF
TGCAGTGCCGGAGGGGGACAGGAAGAGACCCAGTACTTC
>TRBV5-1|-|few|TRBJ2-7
CASSSEPTSDEQYF
TGCGCCAGCAGCTCGGAGCCCACTAGTGACGAGCAGTACTTC
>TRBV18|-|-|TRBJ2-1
CASSPRGGGIAAYNEQFF
TGTGCCAGCTCACCACGGGGAGGTGGCATAGCGGCATACAATGAGCAGTTCTTC
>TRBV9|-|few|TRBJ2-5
CASSGSETQYF
TGTGCCAGCAGCGGGTCGGAGACCCAGTACTTC
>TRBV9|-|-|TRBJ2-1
CASSVGTLGEQFF
TGTGCCAGCAGCGTAGGGACTCTGGGGGAGCAGTTCTTC
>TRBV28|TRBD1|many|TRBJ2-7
CASSTTGLGEQYF
TGTGCCAGCAGTACGACAGGGCTAGGGGAGCAGTACTTC